This record looks at one T cell receptor (beta chain) sequence and its context. No antigen is known for it. Base qualities are missing; no much larger clone stands one base away. Patients were not receiving therapy at sample collection, though earlier treatments ranged from chemotherapy, radiotherapy, surgery and immunotherapy to none. After thawing, cells were enriched for T lymphocytes using a negative-selection kit, with EpCAM beads added for tumor-infiltrating lymphocytes. Memory CD8 T cells were sorted as CD8+CD4-CD45RA- cells irrespective of CCR7 expression. Before analysis, peripheral blood mononuclear cells were separated on a Ficoll-Paque PLUS gradient and then cryopreserved. Populations were sorted on a FACSAria II to approximately 99% purity, and the cell pellets were frozen for TCR sequencing without being cultured. For each subset, genomic DNA was extracted from roughly 10,000 to 100,000 sorted cells using the DNeasy Blood and Tissue Kit. The TCRbeta V-J or V-D-J regions were sequenced and mapped through the immunoSEQ service, and coverage above 10x per sample was achieved. The study's processing was this. Only productive rearrangements exported from the immunoSEQ Analyzer platform were analyzed, with clonality assessed on the 500 most abundant clones. The Morisita-Horn similarity index and the Jaccard index were used to quantify repertoire overlap between populations. Morisita-Horn similarity between CD8 T-cell subset TCR repertoires was measured in over five cancer patients. TCRdb mirrors the immuneACCESS table, restricted to in-frame sequences. Some clones are absent from its copies; in checked studies, under half trace to an unresolved V gene, and the reason for the others is unknown. V and J calls and clone size follow that table, whereas D and trimming were derived from the DNA. The sample data list approximately 17,000 clones, and approximately 90% of these were observed just once. Of the sample, 3.5% to 5.5% is held by the ten largest clones.

The data originate from a study of CD39 and CD103 CD8 tumor-infiltrating T cells (dated by TCRdb to about 2018). A note on the overall study: Repertoire comparisons were shown for an HPV-positive HNSCC, an HPV-negative HNSCC, an ovarian cancer and a melanoma patient. Deep sequencing of TCRbeta CDR3 was used to compare the repertoires of CD8 TIL subsets, defined by CD103 and CD39, against those of peripheral memory CD8 T cells.

Per the germline V gene, SQVTM is the CDR1 and ANQGSEA is the CDR2. V lost 2 bases and J lost 5 bases; the stretch between them is 15 bases long. Its CDR3 holds 14 amino acids, cysteine through phenylalanine. This entry keeps only the CDR3 DNA: 42 bases, framed from base 1. Results and caveats for the whole study, not just this receptor: Clonotypes from DN TILs largely overlapped with peripheral memory CD8 repertoires, while clonotypes from DP TILs were only rarely found in blood or uninvolved lymph node. DP CD8 TILs appeared more oligoclonal than DN and SP CD8 TILs and blood memory CD8 T cells, with top 30 clonotypes covering roughly 50-90%.

The chain employs TRBV29-1 and TRBJ1-2; perhaps TRBD1 is the D gene, with 5 bases matching. Sequencing used CD8+ T cells sorted from blood. This sample's cell subset or site label indicates: total memory CD8 T cells (CD45RA-CCR7+/-) from blood or uninvolved lymph node. The clonotype comes from a human donor with head and neck squamous cell carcinoma. The DNA sequence is TGCAGCGTTGAACGTTCGGGGGATCGGTATGGCTACACCTTC. Its coded protein is CSVERSGDRYGYTF.